This TCR beta chain was obtained from a study of shared clonotypes between healthy human individuals. Profiled with immunoSEQ multiplex PCR; TCRdb holds only in-frame clones, not every one. The table shows some 700,000 clones, with around 91% occurring only once. There are 13 residues in the CDR3. V dropped 5 bases and J dropped 0 bases, with 8 bases sitting between them. Per the germline V gene, CDR1 is SEHNR and CDR2 is FQNEAQ (reference sequence). The sequence derives from a man aged 18 to 30 in good health. Some clones in this sample may be carry-over from other donors' samples. This chain uses TRBV7-9 with TRBJ2-7; D remains ambiguous. Sequenced sample: memory CD8+ T cells from PBMCs. The subset is: CD45RO+ cells pooled with CCR7-negative TemRA cells. CDR3 region: CASSPRVSYEQYF. DNA for the CDR3: TGTGCCAGCAGCCCTAGGGTCTCCTACGAGCAGTACTTC.